What follows is one T cell receptor beta chain and its context. This clone was picked up one time. The antigen this receptor binds is unknown. No per-base quality is available; no much larger clone lies one base away. The sample belongs to a study of blood T cell repertoires in COVID-19 (TCRdb year 2020). With respect to the entire study: Samples covering the acute and convalescent phases of COVID-19 were provided by collaborators in the United States, Italy and Spain. The dataset comprised deeply sampled blood TCRbeta repertoires from subjects exposed to, actively infected with, or recovered from COVID-19. The samples were drawn from two sources: the first 160 participants of the ongoing ImmuneRACE study, and 1,000 to 1,500 subjects contributed by 6 global collaborators. Where available, HLA class I and class II types were obtained from metadata supplied by the sample provider rather than from assay-based typing. Sample metadata almost always included a de-identified subject ID, COVID-19 status, age in years and sex. The prospective study material was composed of cDNA or gDNA derived from T cells, B-cell-depleted T cells, or PBMCs. The repertoires were made available in a free public database intended to serve as a resource for research on the immune response to SARS-CoV-2.

TCRbeta CDR3 regions were amplified from genomic DNA using the immunoSEQ Assay, a bias-controlled multiplex PCR. In the paper's pipeline: The number of nucleated cells in each sample was estimated by amplification of reference gene primers within the assay. Sequence reads were collapsed and filtered to measure the absolute abundance of every unique TCRbeta CDR3 rearrangement. For each sample, productive Simpson clonality was calculated as the square root of Simpson's diversity index across productive rearrangements. Drawn from immuneACCESS, this table holds only the in-frame rearrangements with V and J called that TCRdb kept. Clones are partly lost; checked studies trace under half to an unresolved V gene and leave the rest unexplained. V, J and clone size reflect that table, while D and trimming were determined from the DNA. Across this sample there are about 120,000 clones, with more than 75% seen only once. The ten largest clones take up about 4% of the sample.

Per the germline V gene, SQVTM is the CDR1 and ANQGSEA is the CDR2. V is shortened by 7 bases, J by 1 base, and the region joining them spans 7 bases. Counted from cysteine to phenylalanine, this CDR3 has 11 amino acids. Only the CDR3 DNA is retained, 33 bases long and in frame from the first base. General study outcomes and caveats: How much clinical and demographic metadata was included differed by source and by participant, and the metadata was provided uncurated.

Each collaborating institution followed its own protocols to collect whole blood in K2EDTA tubes. For TCRbeta analysis, collaborators shipped samples in one of three forms: frozen whole blood, isolated PBMCs, or DNA extracted from either of those sample types. Sequenced input: peripheral blood. The receptor chain draws on TRBV29-1 and TRBJ1-1; the D gene is not confidently resolved. This TCR was sampled from a man aged 50 to 60 with active COVID-19. The CDR3 has the sequence CSGTANTEAFF. In nucleotide form, the sequence is TGCAGCGGTACAGCGAACACTGAAGCTTTCTTT.